Presented here are 32 T cell receptor beta chains from one specimen sequenced in a study of blood T cell repertoires in COVID-19. Sequencing was performed with immunoSEQ multiplex PCR; in TCRdb, only in-frame clones are kept and a portion is missing. The repertoire consists of roughly 150,000 clones, with roughly 80% occurring once and the leading ten covering 5.5% to 7%. Sequencing was performed on PBMCs or T cells enriched from blood (not recorded which). The receptors come from a woman aged 50 to 65 who had recovered from COVID-19.

V and J are TRBV11-3 and TRBJ2-3, with 9 nucleotides matching TRBD2. Germline CDR1 SGHNT, CDR2 YENEEA. V gave up 5 bases and J gave up 3 bases; unmatched junction bases: 6. The CDR3 consists of 15 residues. This chain's CDR3 is CASSQGLADTDTQYF. DNA of the CDR3: TGTGCCAGCAGCCAGGGACTAGCAGATACAGATACGCAGTATTTT.

V gene TRBV10-3 combines with J gene TRBJ1-6, with D maybe TRBD1 (6 bases). V gave up 0 bases and J gave up 8 bases, with 8 bases separating them. The CDR3 covers 14 residues. The germline CDR1 and CDR2 sequences are ENHRY and SYGVKD. CDR3 loop: CAISESGGHSPLHF. CDR3 DNA sequence: TGTGCCATCAGTGAGTCGGGGGGGCATTCACCCCTCCACTTT.

The chain joins TRBV7-2 to TRBJ2-1; D is perhaps TRBD1 (5 bases). This CDR3 comprises 15 residues. CDR1 is SGHTA and CDR2 is FQGNSA in the germline V gene. Between the trimmed V and J ends, which lost 8 bases and 9 bases, there was a span of 23 bases. CDR3 sequence: CASQTPNAYRSEQFF. For the CDR3, the DNA is TGTGCCAGCCAGACACCAAACGCCTACAGGAGTGAGCAGTTCTTC.

The V call is TRBV5-1, the J call TRBJ2-5; 16 bases match TRBD2. This CDR3 spans 18 amino acids. Germline V gene sequence: CDR1 SGHRS, CDR2 YFSETQ. V was pared by 4 bases and J by 5 bases, with 11 bases of the junction left unmatched. The chain's CDR3 is CASSPFGTSGGAEETQYF. For the CDR3, the DNA is TGCGCCAGCAGCCCCTTTGGGACTAGCGGGGGGGCCGAGGAGACCCAGTACTTC.

This clone was detected only a few times. The chain couples TRBV5-1 to TRBJ1-6; TRBD1 agrees at 7 bases. Per germline, CDR1 SGHRS and CDR2 YFSETQ. V was clipped by 2 bases and J by 5 bases; unmatched bases: 1. The CDR3 is made up of 14 amino acids. The CDR3: CASSFTGDNSPLHF. In DNA form, the CDR3 reads TGCGCCAGCAGCTTTACAGGGGATAATTCACCCCTCCACTTT.

The V and J genes are TRBV7-9 and TRBJ1-2; D is possibly TRBD1 (5 bases). Trimming took 1 base from V and 5 from J, leaving 14 bases between them. Germline V gives CDR1 SEHNR, CDR2 FQNEAQ (reference sequence). The CDR3 loop spans 15 amino acids. This chain's CDR3 is CASSLVGRVDYGYTF. CDR3 in DNA: TGTGCCAGCAGCTTAGTAGGCAGGGTAGATTATGGCTACACCTTC.

The chain is built from TRBV27 and TRBJ1-2; 7 bases are a match to TRBD1. V lost 6 bases to trimming and J lost 4 bases; unmatched junction nucleotides: 8. The CDR3 consists of 14 residues. Germline CDR1 reads MNHEY; CDR2 reads SMNVEV (reference sequence). CDR3: CASSSQGGSYGYTF. The CDR3 DNA is TGTGCCAGCAGCTCCCAGGGGGGATCCTATGGCTACACCTTC.

This clone showed up just once. The chain has TRBV2 and TRBJ1-4; D gene unclear. Trimming cost V 3 bases and J 6 bases, with 5 bases left between them. This CDR3 has 12 residues. Per the germline V gene, CDR1 is SNHLY and CDR2 is FYNNEI. Written as DNA, the CDR3 is TGTGCCAGCAGTGAGCGAGATGAAAAACTGTTTTTT. Protein product: CASSERDEKLFF.

The genes are TRBV27 and TRBJ1-6; weak D call: TRBD1 (5 bases). Trimming stripped 3 bases from V and 3 bases from J, with 12 bases between. CDR3 length: 16 amino acids. CDR1 and CDR2 (germline): MNHEY, SMNVEV (reference sequence). DNA of the CDR3: TGTGCCAGCAGTTTGGGGGGTACGGGCTATAATTCACCCCTCCACTTT. Translating gives CASSLGGTGYNSPLHF.

The chain joins TRBV7-2 to TRBJ1-6, with D possibly TRBD1 on 6 matching bases. From germline, CDR1 is SGHTA and CDR2 FQGNSA. This CDR3 spans 14 amino acids. Trimming shortened V by 6 bases and J by 10 bases, and 16 bases separated the two germline ends. CDR3 DNA sequence: TGTGCCAGCAGGACGGGGGGCGCGACCTCACCCCTCCACTTT. The encoded protein is CASRTGGATSPLHF.

This rearrangement joins TRBV7-9 to TRBJ2-7; D perhaps matches TRBD2 (6 bases). This CDR3 has 14 amino acids. Trimming stripped 4 bases from V and 5 bases from J, with 15 bases between. Germline V gene lookup returns CDR1 SEHNR and CDR2 FQNEAQ (reference sequence). CDR3 amino acids: CASSYGLNRDEQYF. The CDR3 bases are TGTGCCAGCAGCTACGGACTAAATCGGGACGAGCAGTACTTC. Together with reference TRBV7-9 and TRBJ2-7, the CDR3 gives the full variable domain: DTGVSQNPRHKITKRGQNVTFRCDPISEHNRLYWYRQTLGQGPEFLTYFQNEAQLEKSRLLSDRFSAERPKGSFSTLEIQRTEQGDSAMYLCASSYGLNRDEQYFGPGTRLTVT.

CDR3 region: CAIDSNEQFF. In DNA form, the CDR3 reads TGTGCCATCGACAGCAATGAGCAGTTCTTC. This chain links TRBV7-8 with TRBJ2-1; maybe TRBD1 (5 bases). The CDR3 contains 10 residues. In germline, CDR1 is SGHVS, CDR2 FQNEAQ. V was pared by 10 bases and J by 6 bases, with 7 bases between.

The genes are TRBV28 and TRBJ1-1, with no clear D. The germline V gene encodes CDR1 MDHEN and CDR2 SYDVKM. V was clipped by 3 bases and J by 7 bases, with 6 bases between them. The CDR3 runs to 11 residues. The CDR3 protein is CASSFGLEAFF. The CDR3, as DNA: TGTGCCAGCAGTTTTGGCCTTGAAGCTTTCTTT.

Remarks on this clone: The same CDR3 can be traced to other DNA sequences in this sample. The chain uses TRBV2 and TRBJ2-2; D remains ambiguous. Germline assignment: CDR1 SNHLY and CDR2 FYNNEI. The CDR3 is 11 amino acids. With 6 bases removed from V and 4 bases from J, the gap between germline ends came to 3 bases. CDR3 bases: TGTGCCAGCAGCCTCACCGGGGAGCTGTTTTTT. Amino acids: CASSLTGELFF.

The V and J genes are TRBV6-5 and TRBJ1-2, with TRBD1 identical over 7 bases. The V and J ends lost 6 bases and 7 bases, in that order; junction bases with no gene match: 8. The CDR3 spans 13 residues. Germline V CDR1 and CDR2: MNHEY, SVGAGI. CDR3 sequence: CASSNQGEVGYTF. The CDR3 coding sequence is TGTGCCAGCAGCAACCAGGGGGAGGTTGGCTACACCTTC.

This sequence joins TRBV29-1 and TRBJ2-3; possibly TRBD2 for D (6 bases). Germline CDR1 reads SQVTM; CDR2 reads ANQGSEA. The CDR3 loop spans 15 amino acids. Trimming stripped 6 bases from V and 1 base from J, with 17 bases between. Written as DNA, the CDR3 is TGCAGCGTCCACGGGACTCTGAGGGGCACAGATACGCAGTATTTT. Protein: CSVHGTLRGTDTQYF.

The genes are TRBV7-2 and TRBJ1-2; D might be TRBD1 (6 bases). V lost 3 bases and J lost 4, with 27 bases in between. CDR3 length: 19 amino acids. Germline assignment: CDR1 SGHTA and CDR2 FQGNSA. The CDR3 bases are TGTGCCAGCAGCTTTAATCCGGACAGAAGGGCTGCAGCGTTCTATGGCTACACCTTC. Encoded protein: CASSFNPDRRAAAFYGYTF.

The sample holds a few counts of this clone. The rearrangement joins TRBV18 to TRBJ2-1, with D hard to call. The CDR3 sequence is 16 residues long. CDR1 and CDR2 (germline): KGHSH, LQKENI. Trimming removed 4 bases from V and 7 bases from J, with 20 bases in between. In DNA, the CDR3 is TGTGCCAGCTCACGATCTGACAAGCCCTCTATTAATGAGCAGTTCTTC. Translating it yields CASSRSDKPSINEQFF.

This chain joins TRBV6-4 and TRBJ1-2; tentative D call: TRBD1 (5 bases). CDR3 length: 11 residues. V was cut by 6 bases and J by 3 bases, with 5 bases left in between. Germline loops: CDR1 MRHNA, CDR2 SNTAGT. The CDR3 bases are TGTGCCAGCAGGACAGACTATGGCTACACCTTC. Its translation: CASRTDYGYTF.

The V call is TRBV18, the J call TRBJ2-3, with TRBD2 identical over 8 bases. Germline CDR1 KGHSH, CDR2 LQKENI. V was clipped by 1 base and J by 2 bases; unmatched bases: 5. This CDR3 comprises 16 residues. CDR3 nucleotides: TGTGCCAGCTCACCACTAAGCGGGGGAACCACAGATACGCAGTATTTT. This translates into CASSPLSGGTTDTQYF.

The DNA for the CDR3 is TGTGCCAGCAGCTTAGGAGGGGGTAGGACACTACACGAGCAGTACTTC. This encodes CASSLGGGRTLHEQYF. The genes are TRBV11-1 and TRBJ2-7; D is perhaps TRBD1 (6 bases). The CDR3 sequence is 16 residues long. Germline loops: CDR1 SGHAT, CDR2 FQDESV (reference sequence). V lost 1 base and J lost 5, with 18 bases in between.

This chain uses TRBV5-8 with TRBJ1-3; 10 nucleotides match TRBD1. From germline, CDR1 is SGHTS and CDR2 YDEGEE. This CDR3 has 17 residues. With 2 bases clipped from V and 3 bases from J, the junction kept 8 bases outside the gene matches. The DNA for the CDR3 is TGTGCCAGCAGCTTTCTGGGACAGGGGACCCTTGGAAACACCATATATTTT. This encodes CASSFLGQGTLGNTIYF.

V gene TRBV30 combines with J gene TRBJ1-3; weak D call: TRBD1 (5 bases). Germline V lookup: CDR1 GTSNPN, CDR2 SVGIG (reference sequence). V was trimmed by 5 bases and J by 7 bases, leaving 15 bases between them. This CDR3 spans 13 amino acids. The CDR3 sequence: CAWDLSRANTIYF. CDR3 in DNA: TGTGCCTGGGATCTCTCCAGGGCGAACACCATATATTTT.

This chain links TRBV6-4 with TRBJ1-6, with 7 bases matching TRBD1. The CDR3 is 16 residues long. V lost 11 bases, J lost 11 bases, and 21 bases stayed unmatched. CDR1 and CDR2 (germline): MRHNA, SNTAGT. CDR3 region: CAPRNGTVNFRAPLHF. In DNA, the CDR3 is TGTGCCCCCCGAAATGGGACAGTGAACTTTAGGGCACCCCTCCACTTT.

This clone was seen a handful of times. The rearrangement links TRBV7-9 to TRBJ1-6, with TRBD1 matching 10 bases. CDR1 is SEHNR and CDR2 is FQNEAQ in the germline V gene (reference sequence). This CDR3 region has 18 residues. The junction had 10 bases not matched to a gene; V was cut back by 5 bases and J by 3 bases. CDR3 loop: CASSTTRDRGGYNSPLHF. The CDR3 DNA is TGTGCCAGCAGCACTACCCGGGACAGGGGTGGCTATAATTCACCCCTCCACTTT. Supplemented by reference TRBV7-9 and TRBJ1-6, the full variable domain reads DTGVSQNPRHKITKRGQNVTFRCDPISEHNRLYWYRQTLGQGPEFLTYFQNEAQLEKSRLLSDRFSAERPKGSFSTLEIQRTEQGDSAMYLCASSTTRDRGGYNSPLHFGNGTRLTVT.

This clone came up many times. The chain recombines TRBV28 with TRBJ1-6; D remains ambiguous. The CDR3 covers 19 residues. V lost 0 bases, J lost 0 bases, and 15 bases lay in between. Germline-derived CDR1 and CDR2 are MDHEN and SYDVKM. The CDR3 protein is CASSLWGSVGSSYNSPLHF. Written as DNA, the CDR3 is TGTGCCAGCAGTTTATGGGGTTCTGTGGGGAGCTCCTATAATTCACCCCTCCACTTT.

The J gene is TRBJ2-1, the V gene TRBV11-2; D is undetermined. V was trimmed by 1 base and J by 4 bases, leaving 11 bases between them. Germline assignment: CDR1 SGHAT and CDR2 FQNNGV. The CDR3 has 15 amino acids. The CDR3 DNA sequence: TGTGCCAGCAGCTTAGGCGGCACCGGATACAATGAGCAGTTCTTC. Translated: CASSLGGTGYNEQFF.

This chain links TRBV2 with TRBJ2-5; D possibly corresponds to TRBD2 (6 bases). Trimming shortened V by 10 bases and J by 5 bases, and 29 bases separated the two germline ends. Looked up from germline, CDR1 is SNHLY and CDR2 is FYNNEI. The CDR3 has 17 residues. The CDR3 reads CATLGERGGRAGETQYF. DNA of the CDR3: TGTGCCACCCTGGGGGAAAGGGGAGGACGGGCCGGGGAGACCCAGTACTTC.

The chain joins TRBV24-1 to TRBJ2-5; 8 bases line up with TRBD2. CDR3 length equals 16 residues. The V gene's germline CDR1 is KGHDR and CDR2 SFDVKD. V lost 1 base to trimming and J lost 3 bases; unmatched junction nucleotides: 6. In DNA form, the CDR3 reads TGTGCCACCAGTGATTTAAGGCGGGGGGAGGAAGAGACCCAGTACTTC. Translation gives CATSDLRRGEEETQYF.

The chain uses TRBV4-2 and TRBJ1-3, with 10 bases lining up with TRBD1. This CDR3 contains 15 residues. V trimming: 5 bases; J trimming: 7 bases; junction bases outside the gene matches: 8. Germline CDR1 is LGHNA and CDR2 is YNFKEQ. The CDR3: CASSTGTGVDNTIYF. CDR3 DNA: TGTGCCAGCAGCACCGGGACAGGGGTGGACAACACCATATATTTT.

The chain links TRBV5-1 to TRBJ2-2, with TRBD2 as a possible D gene (5 bases). The CDR3 is 16 amino acids. Germline values: CDR1 SGHRS, CDR2 YFSETQ. V gave up 4 bases and J gave up 2 bases, with 15 bases separating them. The CDR3 is CASSPGGRFNTGELFF. As DNA, the CDR3 is TGCGCCAGCAGCCCCGGAGGTCGGTTCAACACCGGGGAGCTGTTTTTT.

The chain couples TRBV6-5 to TRBJ2-3; D not resolved. V lost 2 bases and J 4 bases, leaving 7 bases between the germline ends. CDR3 length: 13 residues. The germline gives CDR1 MNHEY, CDR2 SVGAGI. The CDR3 spells CASSYQEADTQYF. The DNA of the CDR3 is TGTGCCAGCAGTTACCAGGAAGCAGATACGCAGTATTTT.